This TCR beta chain was recovered during a study of T cell changes during pregnancy in multiple sclerosis (dated by TCRdb to the late 2010s). Notes on the research overall: The study looked at changes in the T cell repertoire across pregnancy in women with multiple sclerosis.

Preparation of the library involved the immunoSEQ multiplex PCR assay. In TCRdb, the immuneACCESS table is reduced to in-frame sequences with V and J assigned. These tables do not hold every clone; where another copy was compared, an unresolved V gene accounts for under half, and the others remain unexplained. The sample data list roughly 100,000 clones, and 91% of these were observed just once. The ten largest account for over 1.5% of the sample. The germline V gene gives CDR1 as LGHNA and CDR2 as YSLEER. The CDR3 goes from the cysteine to the phenylalanine over 15 residues. Only the CDR3 portion is preserved as DNA: 45 bases, with reading frame beginning at the first base. V is shortened by 1 base, J by 3 bases, and the region joining them spans 13 bases. Note on this clone: Its antigen has not been determined. No qualities accompany the bases; no much larger clone lies one base away.

The chain is made from TRBV4-3 and TRBJ2-7; the D segment could be TRBD2, given 5 matching bases. The sequence came from a female donor in good health, enrolled as a control in a pregnancy study. Sequenced material: peripheral blood, taken after pregnancy. The DNA sequence is TGCGCCAGCAGCCAAGTAGTCGGGGTACTCTACGAGCAGTACTTC. Its protein is CASSQVVGVLYEQYF.